This record concerns one TCR beta chain sequence. This clone's antigen is unknown. No base qualities exist here, and no much larger clone lies one base off it. Library prep was done by the immunoSEQ multiplex PCR assay. For most patients, genomic DNA was isolated using the Qiagen DNeasy Blood and Tissue Kit and was shipped frozen to Adaptive Biotechnologies for TCR sequencing. For most patients, high-throughput TCR-beta CDR3 sequencing of genomic DNA was performed by Adaptive Biotechnologies. As for the original processing: Adaptive's ImmunoSEQ software was the source of the TCR sequencing data for 18 patients, while a few other patients were processed with MiXCR and VDJtools. CD4 versus CD8 sorting errors were corrected by removing sequences found in both subsets at a frequency ratio below 5:1. CDR3 nucleotide sequences shared between donor and recipient were removed because their origin could not be assigned. Alloreactive clones required at least 2-fold expansion over unstimulated cells and minimum CFSE-low frequency of 0.002% (template counts) or 0.001% (read counts). Clones were considered mappable if detected in sequenced pre-transplant spleen, lymph node, or MLR CFSE-low populations of the donor or recipient. The cumulative frequency of alloreactive clones was calculated as a percentage of all sequences, weighted by copy number. Held by TCRdb, this immuneACCESS table contains in-frame sequences only and omits some clones. Under half of the omission traces to an unresolved V gene where checked; the cause of the rest is unknown. V and J calls and clone size follow that table, whereas D and trimming were derived from the DNA. Across this sample there are 86,000 or so clones, with over 80% seen only once. Of the sample, 5.5% to 7% is held by the ten largest clones.

Sample time point, as interpreted from the label and publication: cells obtained before transplantation from donor or recipient. CD3+CD4+ and CD3+CD8+ populations were FACS-sorted from unstimulated pre-transplant donor and recipient cells taken from spleen or lymph nodes. The sample comes from a study of graft-versus-host responses after intestinal transplantation (TCRdb year 2021). For context, the study as a whole: The transplants that recipients got were multivisceral, liver-intestinal, or isolated intestinal. Donor T cell macrochimerism was defined as a peak of at least 4% donor T cells among recipient peripheral blood mononuclear cells. The cohort enrolled 20 to 30 intestinal transplant recipients, one of whom was a retransplant, and 3 patients without pretransplant specimens were excluded. Samples from three later patients were sequenced in-house on an Illumina MiSeq with MiXCR processing rather than by the commercial service. After intestinal transplantation, graft-versus-host and host-versus-graft alloreactive T cell clones in the graft, circulation and bone marrow were tracked using bulk TCR-beta CDR3 sequencing. Every recipient was given anti-thymocyte globulin induction, followed by around three years of maintenance tacrolimus and steroids. To identify alloreactive clones, pre-transplant mixed lymphocyte reaction products were sequenced and then compared with unstimulated pre-transplant donor and recipient T cells. Overall study outcomes, separate from this receptor: The conclusions were limited by the relatively low number and heterogeneity of the intestinal transplant patients. Patients with donor T cell macrochimerism had high GvH to HvG T cell clonal ratios in their allografts. Peak levels of circulating GvH clones were associated with declines in HvG clones early after transplant. GvH clones were found in recipient bone marrow, and some of the GvH clones appeared earlier in ileal mucosa or blood, which is consistent with an intestinal mucosal origin.

The CDR3 spans 19 residues, from the cysteine through the phenylalanine. The entry retains the CDR3 DNA only, 57 bases that are in frame from base 1. Sequences SEHNR (CDR1) and FQNEAQ (CDR2) are obtained from the germline V gene (reference sequence). V drops 4 bases and J drops 7 bases, leaving 26 bases in between. The source of this sequence is a human donor who received an intestinal transplant. The receptor chain draws on TRBV7-9 and TRBJ1-6, with no confidently assigned D gene. Sequenced here: unstimulated CD8+ T cells sorted from spleen or lymph node cells, sampled before intestinal transplant. The DNA sequence is TGTGCCAGCAGCTCCCATCGGCGGGGATTGAGGATAGGGAATTCACCCCTCCACTTT. It translates as CASSSHRRGLRIGNSPLHF.